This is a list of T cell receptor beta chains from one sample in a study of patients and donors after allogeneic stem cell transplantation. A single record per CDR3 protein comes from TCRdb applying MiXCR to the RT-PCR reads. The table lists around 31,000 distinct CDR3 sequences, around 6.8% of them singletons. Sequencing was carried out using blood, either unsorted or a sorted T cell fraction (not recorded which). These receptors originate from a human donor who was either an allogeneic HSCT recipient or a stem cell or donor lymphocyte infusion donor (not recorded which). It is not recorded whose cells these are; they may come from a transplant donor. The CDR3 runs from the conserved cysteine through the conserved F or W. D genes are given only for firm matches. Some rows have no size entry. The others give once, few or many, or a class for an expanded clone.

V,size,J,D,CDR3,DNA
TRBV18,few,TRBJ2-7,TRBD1,CASSRDRGDFYEQYF,TGTGCCAGCTCCCGGGACAGGGGGGATTTCTACGAGCAGTACTTC
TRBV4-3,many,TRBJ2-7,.,CASSQFIGVYEQYF,TGCGCCAGCAGCCAATTCATCGGCGTCTACGAGCAGTACTTC
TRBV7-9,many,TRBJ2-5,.,CAELIDWETQYF,TGTGCCGAATTAATAGATTGGGAGACCCAGTACTTC
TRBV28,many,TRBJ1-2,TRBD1,CASSLGQGPYGYTF,TGTGCCAGCAGTTTGGGACAGGGTCCTTATGGCTACACCTTC
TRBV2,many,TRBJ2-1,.,CASRPGPRSGQFF,TGTGCCAGCAGGCCGGGTCCCAGGTCGGGGCAGTTCTTC
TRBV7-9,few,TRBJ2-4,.,CASSLSIRGFLPNIQYF,TGTGCCAGCAGCCTCTCTATAAGGGGCTTTCTACCTAACATTCAGTACTTC
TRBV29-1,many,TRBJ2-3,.,CSVDGASGGTDTQYF,TGCAGCGTTGACGGCGCATCTGGGGGCACAGATACGCAGTATTTT
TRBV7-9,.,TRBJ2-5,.,CASSPMRGQETQYF,TGTGCCAGCAGCCCCATGAGGGGGCAAGAGACCCAGTACTTC
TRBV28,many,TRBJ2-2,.,CASSFYRVHTGELFF,TGTGCCAGCAGTTTTTACAGGGTCCACACCGGGGAGCTGTTTTTT
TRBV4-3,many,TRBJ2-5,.,CASSIRTEETQYF,TGCGCCAGCAGCATCCGGACAGAAGAGACCCAGTACTTC
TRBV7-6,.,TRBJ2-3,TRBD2,CASSLDPTLAGRTDTQYF,TGTGCCAGCAGCTTAGACCCTACACTAGCGGGACGCACAGATACGCAGTATTTT
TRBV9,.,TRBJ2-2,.,CASSPDPFTGELFF,TGTGCCAGCAGCCCCGACCCCTTCACCGGGGAGCTGTTTTTT
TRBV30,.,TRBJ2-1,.,CAWSRLLHEQFF,TGTGCCTGGAGTCGACTCCTCCATGAGCAGTTCTTC
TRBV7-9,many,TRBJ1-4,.,CASSSTGLANEKLFF,TGTGCCAGCAGCTCCACAGGTTTAGCTAATGAAAAACTGTTTTTT
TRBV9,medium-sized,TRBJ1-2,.,CASSVDYNYGYTF,TGTGCCAGCAGCGTAGATTACAACTATGGCTACACCTTC
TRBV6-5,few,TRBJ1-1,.,CASSYSDSLNTEAFF,TGTGCCAGCAGTTACTCCGACAGCTTGAACACTGAAGCTTTCTTT
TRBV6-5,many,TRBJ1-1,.,CASSYTLNTEAFF,TGTGCCAGCAGTTACACGCTGAACACTGAAGCTTTCTTT
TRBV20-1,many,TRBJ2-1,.,CSARAAGAYYNEQFF,TGCAGTGCTAGGGCGGCGGGGGCATACTACAATGAGCAGTTCTTC
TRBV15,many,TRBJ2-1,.,CATSRGTASEQFF,TGTGCCACCAGCAGAGGGACAGCAAGTGAGCAGTTCTTC
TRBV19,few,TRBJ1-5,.,CASSIQGSLGSQPQHF,TGTGCCAGTAGTATCCAGGGCAGTCTGGGGAGTCAGCCCCAGCATTTT
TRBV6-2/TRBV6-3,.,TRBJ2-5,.,CASRSPGGFQETQYF,TGTGCCAGCAGGTCCCCGGGGGGCTTCCAAGAGACCCAGTACTTC
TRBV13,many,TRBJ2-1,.,CASSSPSGEQFF,TGTGCCAGCAGCTCCCCGTCGGGTGAGCAGTTCTTC
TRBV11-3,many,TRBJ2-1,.,CASSLEPGPEQFF,TGTGCCAGCAGCTTAGAGCCCGGGCCTGAGCAGTTCTTC
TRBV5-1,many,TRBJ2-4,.,CASSFYSYSNIQYF,TGCGCCAGCAGCTTCTATTCCTACTCAAACATTCAGTACTTC
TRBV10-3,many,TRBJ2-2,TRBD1,CAISTGTVTGELFF,TGTGCCATCAGCACCGGGACAGTCACCGGGGAGCTGTTTTTT
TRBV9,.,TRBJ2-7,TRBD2,CASSAGLAGREQYF,TGTGCCAGCAGCGCGGGACTAGCGGGACGGGAGCAGTACTTC
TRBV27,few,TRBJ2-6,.,CASSFGQGVAGANVLTF,TGTGCCAGCAGTTTCGGGCAGGGAGTCGCTGGGGCCAACGTCCTGACTTTC
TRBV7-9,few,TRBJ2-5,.,CASSALEGAETQYF,TGTGCCAGCAGCGCGCTGGAGGGGGCGGAGACCCAGTACTTC
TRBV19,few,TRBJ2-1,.,CASSTPGTPTYNEQFF,TGTGCCAGTAGTACCCCCGGGACACCAACCTACAATGAGCAGTTCTTC
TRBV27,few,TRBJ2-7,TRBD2,CASSPMRGLAGNYEQYF,TGTGCCAGCAGTCCTATGCGCGGACTAGCGGGAAACTACGAGCAGTACTTC
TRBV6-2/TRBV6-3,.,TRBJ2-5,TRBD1,CASKDRGHWETQYF,TGTGCCAGCAAGGACAGGGGGCATTGGGAGACCCAGTACTTC
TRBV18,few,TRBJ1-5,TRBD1,CASSPGQAIQPQHF,TGTGCCAGCTCACCCGGACAGGCGATTCAGCCCCAGCATTTT
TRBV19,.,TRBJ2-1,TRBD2,CASSPTSGRFSYNEQFF,TGTGCCAGTAGTCCGACTAGCGGGAGGTTCTCCTACAATGAGCAGTTCTTC
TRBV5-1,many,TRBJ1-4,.,CASSGFDATNEKLFF,TGCGCCAGCAGCGGCTTTGATGCAACTAATGAAAAACTGTTTTTT
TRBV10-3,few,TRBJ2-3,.,CAISGSVSSTDTQYF,TGTGCCATCAGTGGGAGCGTATCTAGCACAGATACGCAGTATTTT
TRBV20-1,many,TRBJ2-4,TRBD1,CSALKGQLKNIQYF,TGCAGTGCCCTCAAGGGACAGTTAAAAAACATTCAGTACTTC
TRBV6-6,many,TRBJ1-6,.,CASAQGERSPLHF,TGTGCCAGCGCCCAGGGTGAGCGCTCACCCCTCCACTTT
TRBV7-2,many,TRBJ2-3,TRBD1,CASSPGQATDTQYF,TGTGCCAGCAGCCCAGGACAGGCGACAGATACGCAGTATTTT
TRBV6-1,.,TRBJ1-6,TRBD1,CASSEPSRTGGGTYNSPLHF,TGTGCCAGCAGTGAACCCTCCAGGACAGGGGGCGGTACCTATAATTCACCCCTCCACTTT